Below, 5 T cell receptor delta chains from the same sample are listed, as sequenced in a study of Vδ1+ human thymocytes. Findings of the study overall: Highly polyclonal TRG and TRD repertoires with Gaussian CDR3 length distributions appeared in thymus.

RNA was extracted from the cells and then reverse transcribed. The CDR3 regions were amplified by multiplex PCR from V-gene primers to a constant-region primer. TCRdb applied CATT to the multiplex PCR reads for clone calling. The sample has around 24,000 delta-chain clones, around 28% seen once. Which antigens these TCRs recognize remains unknown. The sample comprised Vdelta1+ gamma-delta thymocytes from the thymus. Subset defined: FACS-sorted CD3+ TCRalphabeta- TCRVdelta1+ TCRVdelta2- thymocytes. The receptors shown here come from a boy less than two years old who had congenital heart surgery.

This clone has a single count. This rearrangement joins TRDV1 to TRDJ1; D gene unclear. The length of the CDR3 is 18 residues. The V end was cut by 1 base, the J end by 3 bases, with 21 bases between. The germline gives CDR1 TSWWSYY, CDR2 QGS. The CDR3 region has the DNA TGTGCTCTTGGGGAACCAGAGAACGGCGGGACGTACGCCGATAAACTCATCTTT. It yields the protein CALGEPENGGTYADKLIF.

The chain combines TRDV1 with TRDJ1, with 7 bases lining up with TRDD3. The CDR3 runs to 23 residues. The germline V gene has CDR1 TSWWSYY and CDR2 QGS. V lost 1 base, J lost 0 bases, and 26 bases stayed unmatched. The CDR3 bases are TGTGCTCTTGGGGAACACAAACCCCCTTGTACTGGGGATCCGACGGGTTACACCGATAAACTCATCTTT. Its translation: CALGEHKPPCTGDPTGYTDKLIF.

The chain has TRDV1 and TRDJ1; 12 bases are a match to TRDD3. The CDR3 length is 17 residues. Losses at the gene ends were 6 bases for V and 4 bases for J; bases not matched to a gene: 12. Germline CDR1 is TSWWSYY and CDR2 is QGS. The chain's CDR3 is CALGHSTPGGYGDKLIF. The DNA for the CDR3 is TGTGCTCTTGGACACTCCACTCCTGGGGGATACGGCGATAAACTCATCTTT.

This clone counts as medium-sized. This chain connects TRDV1 to TRDJ1; tentative D call: TRDD3 (5 bases). V lost 2 bases and J 8 bases, leaving 18 bases between the germline ends. Germline CDR1 TSWWSYY, CDR2 QGS. The CDR3 length is 15 residues. For the CDR3, the DNA is TGTGCTCTTGGGGAAGAATCGAGTTGCCACTGGAAACTCATCTTT. It yields the protein CALGEESSCHWKLIF.

This clone was seen only a few times. Different DNA sequences within this sample yield the same CDR3. The chain recombines TRDV1 with TRDJ1, with a weak D call TRDD3 (6 bases). The CDR3 has 16 residues. Germline V gene sequence: CDR1 TSWWSYY, CDR2 QGS. V was pared by 5 bases and J by 0 bases, with 16 bases between. For the CDR3, the DNA is TGTGCTCTTGGGTTCCCAATGGGGGCCCACACCGATAAACTCATCTTT. It translates to CALGFPMGAHTDKLIF.